The 23 T cell receptor beta chains below were found in one sample sequenced in a study of identical twins. TCRdb called the 5' RACE reads again in MiXCR, with one record for every CDR3 protein. The data hold approximately 470,000 distinct CDR3 sequences, with approximately 15% observed a single time. These same records also appear under a second study, on yellow fever vaccine responses in identical twins.

Input material: CD4+ T cells sorted from blood. The receptors derive from a woman under 30 in good health.

Ten or more counts support this clonotype. This sequence joins TRBV29-1 and TRBJ2-3, with a weak D call TRBD1 (6 bases). The germline CDR1 and CDR2 sequences are SQVTM and ANQGSEA. Trimming shortened V by 5 bases and J by 0 bases, and 12 bases separated the two germline ends. The CDR3 is 14 residues long. The CDR3 protein is CSVPLTGSTDTQYF. The CDR3 coding sequence is TGCAGCGTTCCCCTGACAGGCAGCACAGATACGCAGTATTTT.

This clonotype has more than one count but fewer than ten. The chain is built from TRBV11-2 and TRBJ1-4; 9 bases line up with TRBD1. The CDR3 is 14 amino acids. The germline gives CDR1 SGHAT, CDR2 FQNNGV. V trimming: 5 bases; J trimming: 8 bases; junction bases outside the gene matches: 6. The CDR3, as DNA: TGTGCCAGCAGCACAGGACAGGGGACCGAAAAACTGTTTTTT. Its translation is CASSTGQGTEKLFF.

The chain uses TRBV10-2 and TRBJ2-1, with TRBD1 matching 9 bases. Germline assignment: CDR1 WSHSY and CDR2 SAAADI. The CDR3 length is 15 residues. Germline trimming cut 8 bases from V and 0 bases from J; bases unmatched to any gene: 5. CDR3 residues: CASRSTGGSYNEQFF. In nucleotides, the CDR3 is TGCGCCAGCCGGTCGACAGGGGGCTCCTACAATGAGCAGTTCTTC.

The chain carries TRBV5-1 and TRBJ2-1; perhaps D is TRBD1 or TRBD2 (5 bases each). V was clipped by 4 bases and J by 1 base, with 12 bases between them. Germline V gives CDR1 SGHRS, CDR2 YFSETQ. The length of the CDR3 is 15 residues. In nucleotides, the CDR3 is TGCGCCAGCAGCGCCGGGACGCTTTCCTACAATGAGCAGTTCTTC. Protein: CASSAGTLSYNEQFF. Combining the CDR3 with reference TRBV5-1 and TRBJ2-1 gives the whole variable domain KAGVTQTPRYLIKTRGQQVTLSCSPISGHRSVSWYQQTPGQGLQFLFEYFSETQRNKGNFPGRFSGRQFSNSRSEMNVSTLELGDSALYLCASSAGTLSYNEQFFGPGTRLTVL.

This clonotype has only a few counts. The chain employs TRBV5-1 and TRBJ2-7; D assignment may be TRBD1 or TRBD2 (5 bases each). Trimming stripped 7 bases from V and 5 bases from J, with 22 bases between. Germline values: CDR1 SGHRS, CDR2 YFSETQ. The CDR3 length is 15 residues. CDR3 nucleotide sequence: TGCGCCAGCTCACTCACAGGAGGAAGGGCCGACGAGCAGTACTTC. This translates into CASSLTGGRADEQYF.

The chain combines TRBV5-1 with TRBJ2-1; 7 positions agree with TRBD1. Germline CDR1 and CDR2: SGHRS and YFSETQ. This CDR3 is 17 amino acids long. V shed 0 bases, J shed 0 bases, and the junction held 6 bases outside the gene matches. The CDR3 protein is CASSLVPTGNSYNEQFF. The CDR3 DNA sequence: TGCGCCAGCAGCTTGGTCCCGACAGGGAACTCCTACAATGAGCAGTTCTTC.

V and J are TRBV20-1 and TRBJ2-4; TRBD1 matches at 12 bases. The CDR3 has 14 amino acids. Germline CDR1 is DFQATT and CDR2 is SNEGSKA (reference sequence). Trimming removed 1 base from V and 15 bases from J; junction bases left unmatched: 10. CDR3 nucleotide sequence: TGCAGTGCTAGAGGTCCGGGACAGGGGGCGGGTGGGTACTTC. As protein: CSARGPGQGAGGYF.

In its sample, this clonotype was seen a few times. The rearrangement uses TRBV6-4 and TRBJ2-3; 13 bases are shared with TRBD2. The CDR3 length is 16 residues. With V trimmed by 0 bases and J by 4 bases, 1 base remained unmatched. Per germline, CDR1 MRHNA and CDR2 SNTAGT. CDR3 in amino acids: CASSDSLAGGPDTQYF. In nucleotides, the CDR3 is TGTGCCAGCAGTGACTCACTAGCGGGAGGGCCAGATACGCAGTATTTT.

J is TRBJ1-1 and V is TRBV18, with D possibly TRBD1 on 6 matching bases. V lost 6 bases, J lost 2 bases, and 16 bases lay in between. The CDR3 sequence is 15 residues long. Germline-derived CDR1 and CDR2 are KGHSH and LQKENI. The DNA for the CDR3 is TGTGCCAGCTCCCTCCTAGGACAGCCTAACACTGAAGCTTTCTTT. This gives the protein CASSLLGQPNTEAFF.

This sequence joins TRBV20-1 and TRBJ2-1; 13 bases match TRBD2. CDR3 length: 16 amino acids. Looked up from germline, CDR1 is DFQATT and CDR2 is SNEGSKA (reference sequence). V gave up 5 bases and J gave up 2 bases; unmatched junction bases: 6. The CDR3 region has the DNA TGCAGTGCTCCGCGACTAGCGGGGGGACCCTACAATGAGCAGTTCTTC. Translating it yields CSAPRLAGGPYNEQFF.

The chain links TRBV4-1 to TRBJ1-1; D remains unclear. This CDR3 contains 14 residues. The germline V gene encodes CDR1 MGHRA and CDR2 YSYEKL. The V gene lost 0 bases and the J gene lost 4 bases, with 9 bases spanning the gap. The CDR3 is CASSQEISGTEAFF. In DNA, the CDR3 is TGCGCCAGCAGCCAAGAAATCTCGGGCACTGAAGCTTTCTTT.

This clonotype came up a few times. In nucleotides, the CDR3 is TGTGCCAGCAGCGGGGGCTTATGGAACTACGAGCAGTACTTC. As protein: CASSGGLWNYEQYF. The chain recombines TRBV12-3 or TRBV12-4 with TRBJ2-7; D is tentatively TRBD1 or TRBD2 (6 bases each). This CDR3 has 14 amino acids. Between the trimmed V and J ends, which lost 6 bases and 3 bases, there was a span of 15 bases.

This clonotype has just a few counts. The gene calls are TRBV20-1 and TRBJ2-7; D gene unclear. CDR3 length: 14 residues. V dropped 1 base and J dropped 1 base, with 11 bases sitting between them. CDR1 and CDR2 from the germline V gene are DFQATT and SNEGSKA (reference sequence). The CDR3 sequence: CSARGRHSSYEQYF. The CDR3 region has the DNA TGCAGTGCTAGAGGCAGGCACAGTTCCTACGAGCAGTACTTC.

In its sample, this clonotype was seen many times. This rearrangement joins TRBV27 to TRBJ2-3; no clear D gene. The germline CDR1 and CDR2 sequences are MNHEY and SMNVEV (reference sequence). The CDR3 length is 14 residues. V shed 5 bases and J shed 1 base, with 10 bases lying between them. DNA for the CDR3: TGTGCCAGCAGTCCCACCGATGGCACAGATACGCAGTATTTT. It translates to CASSPTDGTDTQYF.

This clonotype showed up just a few times. V is TRBV6-4 and J is TRBJ2-3; D might be TRBD1 (5 bases). Trimming shortened V by 2 bases and J by 6 bases, and 15 bases separated the two germline ends. This CDR3 comprises 15 residues. From germline, CDR1 is MRHNA and CDR2 SNTAGT. The CDR3 loop reads CASSDEAGLVDTQYF. The CDR3 DNA reads as TGTGCCAGCAGTGACGAGGCAGGGCTTGTGGATACGCAGTATTTT.

This clonotype was seen a few times. This chain joins TRBV3-1 and TRBJ2-1; TRBD2 matches at 9 bases. The V and J ends lost 0 bases and 8 bases, in that order; junction bases with no gene match: 8. The CDR3 runs 16 residues. Germline V CDR1 and CDR2: LGHDT, YNNKEL (reference sequence). CDR3 coding DNA: TGTGCCAGCAGCCAAGATTGGCGCGGGGGGGATCATGAGCAGTTCTTC. It is translated as CASSQDWRGGDHEQFF.

The gene calls are TRBV27 and TRBJ2-3, with D unclear. V lost 2 bases to trimming and J lost 3 bases, with 12 bases between them. The CDR3 is 15 amino acids. Germline V gives CDR1 MNHEY, CDR2 SMNVEV (reference sequence). In nucleotides, the CDR3 is TGTGCCAGCAGTTTAAGGCGGTCAGAGACAGATACGCAGTATTTT. It translates to CASSLRRSETDTQYF.

This clonotype was seen a few times. V and J are TRBV20-1 and TRBJ2-4; tentatively, D is TRBD1 (5 bases). Trimming shortened V by 2 bases and J by 6 bases, and 8 bases separated the two germline ends. Germline V gene lookup returns CDR1 DFQATT and CDR2 SNEGSKA (reference sequence). The CDR3 is 12 residues long. The CDR3 DNA follows: TGCAGTGCTAGATACGACAGAAACATTCAGTACTTC. This sequence encodes CSARYDRNIQYF.

This clonotype was counted many times. V and J are TRBV6-2 or TRBV6-3 and TRBJ1-5; TRBD1 matches 7 bases. J gave up 4 bases and V 2 bases, and 14 bases lay outside the gene matches. The CDR3 runs 18 residues. In germline, CDR1 is MNHEY, CDR2 SVGEGT. CDR3 protein: CASSYPTGQPFQNQPQHF. CDR3 DNA sequence: TGTGCCAGCAGTTACCCGACGGGACAGCCATTCCAAAATCAGCCCCAGCATTTT.

The V and J genes are TRBV10-3 and TRBJ2-7; 8 bases are a match to TRBD1. Unmatched junction bases numbered 18, after V lost 4 bases and J lost 7 bases. The CDR3 spans 17 residues. CDR1 and CDR2 (germline): ENHRY, SYGVKD. The CDR3 loop is CAISAALGPGQVSEQYF. CDR3 bases: TGTGCCATCAGTGCAGCATTGGGACCGGGACAGGTATCAGAGCAGTACTTC.

The chain has TRBV11-2 and TRBJ2-7; D is unclear. The germline V gene has CDR1 SGHAT and CDR2 FQNNGV. This CDR3 spans 12 amino acids. Between the trimmed V and J ends, which lost 6 bases and 7 bases, there was a span of 13 bases. CDR3 DNA sequence: TGTGCCAGCAGGAGGTTGCTGGGGGAGCAGTACTTC. This gives the protein CASRRLLGEQYF.

This clonotype was recorded a few times. This chain joins TRBV12-3 or TRBV12-4 and TRBJ2-1, with D maybe TRBD2 (6 bases). The V gene lost 3 bases and the J gene lost 5 bases, with 11 bases spanning the gap. This CDR3 comprises 14 residues. The CDR3 loop reads CASSFRAGDNEQFF. For the CDR3, the DNA is TGTGCCAGCAGTTTCAGAGCGGGCGACAATGAGCAGTTCTTC.

A few counts support this clonotype. The rearrangement uses TRBV5-4 and TRBJ2-5; D remains ambiguous. Between the trimmed V and J ends, which lost 1 base and 8 bases, there was a span of 12 bases. This CDR3 is 13 amino acids long. The V gene's germline CDR1 is SGHNT and CDR2 YYREEE (reference sequence). CDR3 nucleotides: TGTGCCAGCAGCTTGAACTTCCTAGAAACCCAGTACTTC. Encoded protein: CASSLNFLETQYF.